These 30 T cell receptor beta chains came from one sample sequenced in a study of blood T cell repertoires in COVID-19. Data came from immunoSEQ multiplex PCR; TCRdb stores just in-frame clones and leaves some out. Among about 290,000 clones, around 89% were seen once, and the ten largest hold roughly 5%. Sequencing was done on a sample of peripheral blood. The receptors here all came from a man aged 40-49 years with acute or convalescent COVID-19.

In its sample, this clone was seen a few times. The chain has TRBV13 and TRBJ2-1; 11 bases align to TRBD2. This CDR3 is built from 18 residues. V trimming: 4 bases; J trimming: 0 bases; junction bases outside the gene matches: 8. CDR1 is PRHDT and CDR2 is FYEKMQ in the germline V gene (reference sequence). CDR3 sequence: CASSSTSGVVSSYNEQFF. In DNA form, the CDR3 reads TGTGCCAGCAGCTCGACTAGCGGGGTCGTTAGCTCCTACAATGAGCAGTTCTTC.

On this clone itself: The junction shows a germline mismatch at one end, possibly a read error. This chain's CDR3 is CASREDYRGSQPQHF. Written as DNA, the CDR3 is TGTGCCAGCAGGGAAGACTACAGGGGATCTCAGCCCCAGCATTTT. The rearrangement uses TRBV6-1 and TRBJ1-5; 7 bases match TRBD1. The length of the CDR3 is 15 residues. CDR1 and CDR2 from the germline V gene are MNHNS and SASEGT.

This clone was observed a single time. The V gene is TRBV3-1 (or the pseudogene TRBV3-2), the J gene TRBJ1-2; D remains unclear. The CDR3 spans 15 residues. CDR1 is LGHDT, CDR2 YNNKEL, per germline (reference sequence). Trimming left V 1 base short and J 6 bases short, with 15 bases between. DNA of the CDR3: TGTGCCAGCAGCCAAGGATCCCAGGTGAAGGATGGCTACACCTTC. Translation: CASSQGSQVKDGYTF.

This chain connects TRBV2 to TRBJ2-7, with D possibly matching TRBD2 (5 bases). The V and J ends lost 7 bases and 2 bases respectively, with 12 bases between them. CDR3 length equals 13 residues. Germline loops: CDR1 SNHLY, CDR2 FYNNEI. CDR3 region: CASNGGPAYEQYF. The DNA for the CDR3 is TGTGCCAGCAACGGCGGGCCCGCCTACGAGCAGTACTTC.

This CDR3 is CASSLGHSRAPDTQYF. DNA of the CDR3: TGTGCCAGCAGTCTCGGACACTCCAGAGCGCCAGATACGCAGTATTTT. The rearrangement joins TRBV27 to TRBJ2-3, with TRBD1 as a possible D gene (5 bases). V lost 5 bases and J 4 bases, leaving 19 bases between the germline ends. Germline V gene data show CDR1 as MNHEY and CDR2 as SMNVEV (reference sequence). This CDR3 region has 16 residues.

CDR3 residues: CASSQDLGSMGPQHF. The CDR3 nucleotides are TGCGCCAGCAGCCAAGATCTGGGCTCCATGGGGCCCCAGCATTTT. This chain connects TRBV4-1 to TRBJ1-5; unclear D gene. Deletions cut 0 bases from V and 9 bases from J, with 15 bases between. This CDR3 region has 15 residues. Germline values: CDR1 MGHRA, CDR2 YSYEKL.

This chain connects TRBV6-5 to TRBJ2-7; D is perhaps TRBD1 (5 bases). Germline V gene sequence: CDR1 MNHEY, CDR2 SVGAGI. The CDR3 spans 13 residues. Trimming took off 8 bases at V and 0 bases at J, with 11 bases between the two ends. The DNA for the CDR3 is TGTGCCAGCTCTGGGCAGGGCTCCTACGAGCAGTACTTC. Translation gives CASSGQGSYEQYF.

The chain joins TRBV30 to TRBJ2-7; D perhaps matches TRBD1 (5 bases). The V and J ends lost 0 bases and 1 base respectively, with 10 bases between them. There are 14 residues in the CDR3. CDR1 GTSNPN and CDR2 SVGIG come from the germline V gene (reference sequence). DNA of the CDR3: TGTGCCTGGAGTGTAGTGGCAGGGTCCTACGAGCAGTACTTC. It specifies CAWSVVAGSYEQYF.

This rearrangement joins TRBV3-1 (or the pseudogene TRBV3-2) to TRBJ1-1, with 8 nucleotides matching TRBD1. CDR1 LGHDT and CDR2 YNNKEL come from the germline V gene (reference sequence). The junction had 16 bases not matched to a gene; V was cut back by 1 base and J by 6 bases. This CDR3 is built from 18 residues. Written as DNA, the CDR3 is TGTGCCAGCAGCCAAGGATTGAGAGGGCCCAGGGGGCTGGCTGAAGCTTTCTTT. Its protein is CASSQGLRGPRGLAEAFF.

This chain links TRBV24-1 with TRBJ2-3; possible D gene TRBD1, 5 bases. Germline CDR1 is KGHDR and CDR2 is SFDVKD. The CDR3 spans 12 residues. The germline V and J ends were trimmed by 9 bases and 3 bases, with 9 bases remaining between them. The CDR3 DNA is TGTGCCACCGCCCAGGGAACAGATACGCAGTATTTT. As protein: CATAQGTDTQYF.

V is TRBV19 and J is TRBJ2-2, with TRBD2 matching over 12 bases. Looked up from germline, CDR1 is LNHDA and CDR2 is SQIVND (reference sequence). The CDR3 loop spans 13 amino acids. V shed 10 bases, J shed 8 bases, and the junction held 5 bases outside the gene matches. The CDR3 sequence is CATSGTSGGELFF. Written as DNA, the CDR3 is TGTGCCACCTCCGGGACTAGCGGGGGGGAGCTGTTTTTT.

The chain recombines TRBV6-5 with TRBJ2-7; the D is unclear. This CDR3 has 11 residues. V dropped 5 bases and J dropped 3 bases, with 5 bases sitting between them. In germline, CDR1 is MNHEY, CDR2 SVGAGI. The chain's CDR3 is CASSPYYEQYF. CDR3 sequence (DNA): TGTGCCAGCAGTCCCTACTACGAGCAGTACTTC.

With respect to this clone: At one of its ends the junction is not consistent with the germline gene, which may arise from a read error. The J gene is TRBJ1-1, the V gene TRBV5-1; possibly TRBD1 for D (5 bases). Germline V lookup: CDR1 SGHRS, CDR2 YFSETQ. The CDR3 consists of 13 residues. CDR3 region: CASSFAGITEAFF. The CDR3 DNA follows: TGTGCCAGCAGCTTCGCAGGGATCACTGAAGCTTTCTTT.

This chain joins TRBV19 and TRBJ1-2; the match to TRBD1 covers 9 bases. In germline, CDR1 is LNHDA, CDR2 SQIVND (reference sequence). J lost 1 base, V lost 6 bases, and 6 bases had no gene match. The CDR3 is 15 amino acids. CDR3 nucleotides: TGTGCCAGTAGCGGACAGGGGCCCCGTAACTATGGCTACACCTTC. This codes for CASSGQGPRNYGYTF.

CDR3 region: CAISRDSPNYGYTF. The CDR3 DNA follows: TGTGCCATCAGCCGGGATTCTCCTAACTATGGCTACACCTTC. The rearrangement uses TRBV10-3 and TRBJ1-2, with D unresolved. Germline CDR1 and CDR2: ENHRY and SYGVKD. This CDR3 has 14 amino acids. The V gene lost 6 bases and the J gene lost 0 bases, with 11 bases spanning the gap.

V and J are TRBV11-2 and TRBJ1-4; TRBD1 matches 11 bases. V dropped 6 bases and J dropped 6; count of bases not matched to a gene: 9. The CDR3 is 16 amino acids. Germline values: CDR1 SGHAT, CDR2 FQNNGV. The CDR3 reads CASRLSPGQGDEKLFF. The CDR3 nucleotides read TGTGCCAGCAGACTGAGCCCGGGACAGGGGGATGAAAAACTGTTTTTT.

This clone was found once. The chain employs TRBV6-1 and TRBJ1-2, with 9 bases fitting TRBD1. This CDR3 region has 12 residues. J was trimmed by 4 bases and V by 6 bases; bases with no gene match: 0. Looked up from germline, CDR1 is MNHNS and CDR2 is SASEGT. The CDR3 loop reads CASRDRGYGYTF. The CDR3 coding sequence is TGTGCCAGCAGGGACAGGGGCTATGGCTACACCTTC.

The chain links TRBV2 to TRBJ1-2; possibly TRBD1 for D (5 bases). The ends were cut back, 6 bases at V and 3 bases at J, with 11 bases in the middle. Germline lookup yields CDR1 SNHLY and CDR2 FYNNEI. The CDR3 spans 13 residues. CDR3 sequence (DNA): TGTGCCAGCAGGGTGACAGAGCACTATGGCTACACCTTC. Amino acids: CASRVTEHYGYTF.

This clone is a singleton in its sample. The chain employs TRBV15 and TRBJ2-2, with 9 bases matching TRBD1. This CDR3 is 18 amino acids long. The V gene's germline CDR1 is LNHNV and CDR2 YYDKDF (reference sequence). V was clipped by 4 bases and J by 0 bases; unmatched bases: 9. The DNA of the CDR3 is TGTGCCACCAGCATTCCCAGGGACAGGGTCGCGAACACCGGGGAGCTGTTTTTT. Its translation is CATSIPRDRVANTGELFF.

The V call is TRBV6-4, the J call TRBJ1-2, with 10 nucleotides matching TRBD1. Looked up from germline, CDR1 is MRHNA and CDR2 is SNTAGT. CDR3 length equals 16 residues. V was clipped by 6 bases and J by 6 bases; unmatched bases: 13. The CDR3 bases are TGTGCCAGCAGCGAACCCCGGGACAGGGGATTTCATGGCTACACCTTC. Amino acids: CASSEPRDRGFHGYTF.

The chain employs TRBV4-2 and TRBJ1-2, with 7 positions matching TRBD1. The CDR3 has 15 residues. The ends lost 0 bases at V and 5 bases at J; junction bases unmatched: 6. Germline CDR1 and CDR2: LGHNA and YNFKEQ. The CDR3 bases are TGTGCCAGCAGCCAAGATTCAGGGGGTTGGTATGGCTACACCTTC. Amino acids: CASSQDSGGWYGYTF.

The genes are TRBV12-3 or TRBV12-4 and TRBJ1-2; D is perhaps TRBD1 (5 bases). Deletions cut 1 base from V and 7 bases from J, with 10 bases between. The CDR3 is 13 amino acids. CDR3 protein: CASSLVGGLGYTF. The CDR3 nucleotides read TGTGCCAGCAGTTTAGTCGGGGGACTTGGCTACACCTTC.

The chain employs TRBV3-1 (or the pseudogene TRBV3-2) and TRBJ1-5; 8 bases line up with TRBD1. The J segment lost 5 bases and the V segment lost 2 bases, leaving 5 bases of the junction unmatched. Germline lookup yields CDR1 LGHDT and CDR2 YNNKEL (reference sequence). This CDR3 contains 15 residues. The CDR3 loop reads CASSQFTGGDQPQHF. CDR3 bases: TGTGCCAGCAGCCAATTTACAGGGGGAGATCAGCCCCAGCATTTT.

This clone was seen a few times. The rearrangement links TRBV7-2 to TRBJ1-1; D call uncertain. The germline CDR1 and CDR2 sequences are SGHTA and FQGNSA. The CDR3 length is 14 residues. Trimming removed 8 bases at V and 0 bases at J, with 13 bases between. The CDR3 sequence is CASLPRGMNTEAFF. CDR3 bases: TGTGCCAGCCTCCCGAGAGGGATGAACACTGAAGCTTTCTTT.

The gene calls are TRBV6-1 and TRBJ1-5; D is ambiguous. V lost 3 bases and J lost 0, with 9 bases in between. This CDR3 comprises 15 residues. Germline V gene data show CDR1 as MNHNS and CDR2 as SASEGT. CDR3 DNA sequence: TGTGCCAGCAGTGATTACTTCCTTAGCAATCAGCCCCAGCATTTT. It specifies CASSDYFLSNQPQHF.

This rearrangement joins TRBV10-2 to TRBJ1-2, with TRBD1 matching 8 bases. The CDR3 consists of 13 residues. Per germline, CDR1 WSHSY and CDR2 SAAADI. Trimming at V came to 5 bases and at J to 7 bases, leaving 6 bases not matched to a gene. As DNA, the CDR3 is TGCGCCAGCAGTCCCGGACAGGGTGTTGGCTACACCTTC. Amino acids: CASSPGQGVGYTF.

The J gene is TRBJ2-2, the V gene TRBV6-5, with D tentatively TRBD1 (6 bases). V was shortened by 4 bases and J by 5 bases, with 14 bases between the two germline ends. The germline CDR1 and CDR2 sequences are MNHEY and SVGAGI. The CDR3 totals 15 residues. CDR3 DNA: TGTGCCAGCAGTTCTACCGGGACATTGACCGGGGAGCTGTTTTTT. It is translated as CASSSTGTLTGELFF.

A remark on this clone: The same CDR3 can be traced to other DNA sequences in this sample. This chain connects TRBV7-2 to TRBJ2-7; the match to TRBD1 covers 8 bases. CDR1 is SGHTA, CDR2 FQGNSA, per germline. This CDR3 is 14 amino acids long. J gave up 4 bases and V 1 base, and 3 bases lay outside the gene matches. This CDR3 is CASSLGQGAYEQYF. The CDR3 DNA is TGTGCCAGCAGCTTAGGTCAGGGGGCGTACGAGCAGTACTTC. Variable domain in full (rest from reference TRBV7-2 and TRBJ2-7): GAGVSQSPSNKVTEKGKDVELRCDPISGHTALYWYRQSLGQGLEFLIYFQGNSAPDKSGLPSDRFSAERTGGSVSTLTIQRTQQEDSAVYLCASSLGQGAYEQYFGPGTRLTVT.

V and J are TRBV7-6 and TRBJ2-3; TRBD2 is a possible D gene (5 bases). Germline loops: CDR1 SGHVS, CDR2 FNYEAQ. The CDR3 is 15 residues long. V lost 5 bases and J lost 0, with 12 bases in between. The CDR3 region has the DNA TGTGCCAGCAGCCTGGATGGACTGAGCACAGATACGCAGTATTTT. It encodes CASSLDGLSTDTQYF.

This chain uses TRBV6-1 with TRBJ1-1; D unclear. This CDR3 contains 17 residues. CDR1 and CDR2 from the germline V gene are MNHNS and SASEGT. V dropped 2 bases and J dropped 0 bases, with 16 bases sitting between them. DNA for the CDR3: TGTGCCAGCAGTGAACCCCTTTTAACAGTTATGAACACTGAAGCTTTCTTT. Translated: CASSEPLLTVMNTEAFF.